These 22 T cell receptor beta chains originate from one sample sequenced in a study of blood T cell repertoires in COVID-19. The protocol was immunoSEQ multiplex PCR, while the TCRdb copy is restricted to in-frame clones and leaves out a portion. Of roughly 250,000 clones listed, approximately 80% are singletons. Input material: peripheral blood. These receptors were collected from a woman in her forties with active or convalescent COVID-19.

This chain uses TRBV5-1 with TRBJ1-4; 8 nucleotides align to TRBD1. Trimming took 3 bases from V and 7 from J; bases not matched to a gene: 5. CDR3 length equals 14 residues. CDR1 and CDR2 (germline): SGHRS, YFSETQ. CDR3 protein: CASSSDREGEKLFF. The DNA of the CDR3 is TGCGCCAGCAGCTCGGACAGGGAGGGTGAAAAACTGTTTTTT.

Here the CDR3 reads CASSPRQGKRETQYF. The CDR3 nucleotides read TGTGCCAGCAGCCCTCGACAGGGGAAACGGGAGACCCAGTACTTC. The chain recombines TRBV7-9 with TRBJ2-5; 8 bases agree with TRBD1. Germline CDR1 is SEHNR and CDR2 is FQNEAQ (reference sequence). The V segment lost 5 bases and the J segment 5 bases; nucleotides outside the gene matches: 10. The CDR3 is 15 residues long.

V usage is TRBV24-1 and J usage is TRBJ1-1; 10 bases agree with TRBD1. V shed 6 bases, J shed 5 bases, and the junction held 8 bases outside the gene matches. This CDR3 has 15 amino acids. The germline gives CDR1 KGHDR, CDR2 SFDVKD. CDR3 amino acids: CATSPGTGAGTEAFF. In nucleotides, the CDR3 is TGTGCCACCAGTCCCGGGACAGGGGCCGGTACTGAAGCTTTCTTT.

This clone showed up just a few times. The chain combines TRBV27 with TRBJ1-2; D unresolved. The germline V gene has CDR1 MNHEY and CDR2 SMNVEV (reference sequence). The CDR3 length is 13 residues. The germline V and J ends were trimmed by 6 bases and 4 bases, with 12 bases remaining between them. The CDR3 coding sequence is TGTGCCAGCAGCCCCCAGAATACCTATGGCTACACCTTC. Translated, it gives CASSPQNTYGYTF.

The V and J genes are TRBV7-2 and TRBJ2-3, with D unresolved. The CDR3 sequence is 15 residues long. CDR1 and CDR2 from the germline V gene are SGHTA and FQGNSA. Deletions cut 1 base from V and 5 bases from J, with 13 bases between. Here the CDR3 DNA reads TGTGCCAGCAGCTTAGGTGCTTTTTCGGTAGATACGCAGTATTTT. It encodes CASSLGAFSVDTQYF.

This sequence joins TRBV12-5 and TRBJ1-6; 7 bases agree with TRBD1. The CDR3 sequence is 16 residues long. Germline V lookup: CDR1 LGHNT, CDR2 FRNRAP. J lost 4 bases, V lost 1 base, and 4 bases had no gene match. CDR3 loop: CASGLAQGQYNSPLHF. CDR3 coding DNA: TGTGCTAGTGGTTTGGCCCAGGGACAGTATAATTCACCCCTCCACTTT.

V and J are TRBV19 and TRBJ1-1; 7 positions agree with TRBD1. The CDR3 has 15 amino acids. J was trimmed by 0 bases and V by 6 bases; bases with no gene match: 7. Per the germline V gene, CDR1 is LNHDA and CDR2 is SQIVND (reference sequence). CDR3 region: CASRPGDSMNTEAFF. In DNA, the CDR3 is TGTGCCAGTAGACCCGGGGACAGCATGAACACTGAAGCTTTCTTT.

V gene TRBV9 combines with J gene TRBJ2-3; no firm D call. CDR1 is SGDLS, CDR2 YYNGEE, per germline. The germline V and J ends were trimmed by 0 bases and 6 bases, with 11 bases remaining between them. CDR3 length: 14 residues. CDR3 sequence reads: CASSVAELRDTQYF. DNA of the CDR3: TGTGCCAGCAGCGTAGCGGAGCTCCGGGATACGCAGTATTTT.

The chain carries TRBV5-1 and TRBJ1-1, with 7 bases identical to TRBD1. CDR3 length equals 14 residues. Germline values: CDR1 SGHRS, CDR2 YFSETQ. V was clipped by 4 bases and J by 2 bases; unmatched bases: 5. CDR3: CASSDDRANTEAFF. The CDR3 bases are TGCGCCAGCAGCGACGACAGGGCCAACACTGAAGCTTTCTTT.

The V call is TRBV5-4, the J call TRBJ2-1; TRBD2 agrees at 13 bases. The trim removed 4 bases at V and 4 bases at J, leaving 5 bases unmatched. This CDR3 comprises 16 residues. The germline V gene has CDR1 SGHNT and CDR2 YYREEE (reference sequence). The CDR3 loop is CASSPGLAGPYNEQFF. CDR3 in DNA: TGTGCCAGCAGCCCGGGACTAGCGGGGCCTTACAATGAGCAGTTCTTC.

The rearrangement uses TRBV20-1 and TRBJ1-2; D perhaps matches TRBD1 (5 bases). V dropped 8 bases and J dropped 9 bases, with 16 bases sitting between them. The CDR3 spans 11 residues. In germline, CDR1 is DFQATT, CDR2 SNEGSKA (reference sequence). As DNA, the CDR3 is TGCAGTACCCGTCCAGGGATCAGCTACACCTTC. Amino acids: CSTRPGISYTF.

The chain employs TRBV4-1 and TRBJ1-1, with a possible D match to TRBD1 (6 bases). V was cut by 4 bases and J by 1 base, with 13 bases left in between. CDR1 is MGHRA and CDR2 is YSYEKL in the germline V gene. This CDR3 has 15 amino acids. CDR3 amino acids: CASSLKFRGNTEAFF. In nucleotides, the CDR3 is TGCGCCAGCAGCCTTAAATTCAGGGGGAACACTGAAGCTTTCTTT.

The chain combines TRBV27 with TRBJ2-2, with D possibly matching TRBD2 (5 bases). The CDR3 has 13 amino acids. Between the trimmed V and J ends, which lost 0 bases and 6 bases, there was a span of 5 bases. Per germline, CDR1 MNHEY and CDR2 SMNVEV (reference sequence). DNA for the CDR3: TGTGCCAGCAGTTTATCGAGGGCCGGGGAGCTGTTTTTT. Residues: CASSLSRAGELFF.

This chain links TRBV18 with TRBJ2-6; TRBD2 aligns across 9 bases. V was clipped by 3 bases and J by 0 bases; unmatched bases: 9. Looked up from germline, CDR1 is KGHSH and CDR2 is LQKENI. CDR3 size: 19 residues. CDR3 region: CASSPQLAGVSSGANVLTF. The CDR3 DNA is TGTGCCAGCTCACCCCAACTAGCGGGCGTGAGCTCTGGGGCCAACGTCCTGACTTTC.

The V gene is TRBV20-1, the J gene TRBJ2-5, with 7 nucleotides matching TRBD2. The germline CDR1 and CDR2 sequences are DFQATT and SNEGSKA (reference sequence). V lost 3 bases, J lost 4 bases, and 14 bases stayed unmatched. The CDR3 loop spans 16 amino acids. The CDR3 nucleotides read TGCAGTGCTAGTCCCATTGGGGCGGGGAGGGGAGAGACCCAGTACTTC. Amino acids: CSASPIGAGRGETQYF.

V gene TRBV27 combines with J gene TRBJ2-7; D is undetermined. The germline gives CDR1 MNHEY, CDR2 SMNVEV (reference sequence). The CDR3 is made up of 16 amino acids. V was pared by 1 base and J by 2 bases, with 15 bases between. The CDR3: CASSLYYSVIPYEQYF. In DNA form, the CDR3 reads TGTGCCAGCAGTTTATATTACTCGGTGATACCCTACGAGCAGTACTTC.

The rearrangement uses TRBV19 and TRBJ1-4; D gene unclear. V lost 1 base to trimming and J lost 4 bases, with 10 bases between them. The CDR3 contains 15 residues. Germline CDR1 is LNHDA and CDR2 is SQIVND (reference sequence). The CDR3 nucleotides are TGTGCCAGTAGTATAGGCGGCGGATATAATGAAAAACTGTTTTTT. Protein: CASSIGGGYNEKLFF.

This clone was seen more than once but under ten times. The J gene is TRBJ2-1, the V gene TRBV5-1; 10 nucleotides line up with TRBD2. The CDR3 extends over 16 amino acids. V lost 3 bases to trimming and J lost 4 bases; unmatched junction nucleotides: 7. Germline V gives CDR1 SGHRS, CDR2 YFSETQ. CDR3 amino acids: CASSSPSGGNYNEQFF. CDR3 bases: TGCGCCAGCAGCTCCCCTAGCGGGGGAAATTACAATGAGCAGTTCTTC.

The chain uses TRBV7-9 and TRBJ2-2; 9 bases align to TRBD1. Trimming at V came to 3 bases and at J to 6 bases, leaving 8 bases not matched to a gene. The CDR3 runs to 16 residues. Germline values: CDR1 SEHNR, CDR2 FQNEAQ (reference sequence). CDR3: CASSFRDRVNSGELFF. As DNA, the CDR3 is TGTGCCAGCAGCTTCCGGGACAGGGTTAATTCCGGGGAGCTGTTTTTT. The full variable domain, in which reference TRBV7-9 and TRBJ2-2 provide the parts outside the CDR3, is DTGVSQNPRHKITKRGQNVTFRCDPISEHNRLYWYRQTLGQGPEFLTYFQNEAQLEKSRLLSDRFSAERPKGSFSTLEIQRTEQGDSAMYLCASSFRDRVNSGELFFGEGSRLTVL.

V usage is TRBV2 and J usage is TRBJ2-7; 8 bases map to TRBD1. With 6 bases clipped from V and 3 bases from J, the junction kept 7 bases outside the gene matches. The CDR3 length is 14 residues. Germline V gene lookup returns CDR1 SNHLY and CDR2 FYNNEI. CDR3: CASSNSGTGYEQYF. CDR3 sequence (DNA): TGTGCCAGCAGCAACTCCGGGACAGGCTACGAGCAGTACTTC.

The chain links TRBV2 to TRBJ2-1, with 8 bases fitting TRBD2. Germline V gene lookup returns CDR1 SNHLY and CDR2 FYNNEI. J was trimmed by 8 bases and V by 4 bases; bases with no gene match: 7. The CDR3 sequence is 14 residues long. CDR3 nucleotides: TGTGCCAGCAGTGTGGCGGGGGGTAGGGATGAGCAGTTCTTC. Protein: CASSVAGGRDEQFF.

V usage is TRBV7-9 and J usage is TRBJ1-1, with TRBD1 identical over 9 bases. Germline V CDR1 and CDR2: SEHNR, FQNEAQ (reference sequence). J was trimmed by 1 base and V by 1 base; bases with no gene match: 7. The CDR3 runs 17 residues. The CDR3 DNA follows: TGTGCCAGCAGCTTAGGGCTCGGGACAGGGACGAACACTGAAGCTTTCTTT. The encoded protein is CASSLGLGTGTNTEAFF.